The 7 T cell receptor beta chains given below trace back to one sample, sequenced in a study of circulating and synovial CD4+ cells in juvenile arthritis. The method was immunoSEQ multiplex PCR; TCRdb's version includes in-frame clones alone and lacks a portion of them. Found here are more than 2,500 clones, more than 65% of them singletons; the top ten hold around 4.4%. Material for sequencing was CD4+ T cells from synovial fluid. Source of these receptors: a human donor with juvenile idiopathic arthritis.

This clone appeared once. The J gene is TRBJ2-7, the V gene TRBV12-1; the tabulated D call, TRBD1, remains unverified against the DNA. TRBV12-1 is annotated as a pseudogene. The CDR3 sequence is 14 residues long. CDR3 sequence (DNA): TGTGCCAGCAGCCTAATGGACAGCTCCTACGAGCAGTACTTC. Amino acids: CASSLMDSSYEQYF.

V gene TRBV5-4 combines with J gene TRBJ2-2, with a tentative D call TRBD2 (5 bases). This CDR3 comprises 17 residues. V lost 2 bases, J lost 2 bases, and 16 bases lay in between. Germline CDR1 reads SGHNT; CDR2 reads YYREEE (reference sequence). CDR3 amino acids: CASSLAERNPNTGELFF. Here the CDR3 DNA reads TGTGCCAGCAGCTTAGCGGAAAGAAACCCAAACACCGGGGAGCTGTTTTTT.

This chain joins TRBV5-1 and TRBJ2-3; weak D call: TRBD2 (7 bases). Germline lookup yields CDR1 SGHRS and CDR2 YFSETQ. The CDR3 is made up of 16 amino acids. With 0 bases removed from V and 4 bases from J, the gap between germline ends came to 15 bases. The CDR3, as DNA: TGCGCCAGCAGCTTGGCGGGGGGCCAGTTGGCAGATACGCAGTATTTT. Its protein product is CASSLAGGQLADTQYF.

This chain links TRBV5-4 with TRBJ2-5, with D possibly TRBD2 on 6 matching bases. Trimming left V 0 bases short and J 6 bases short, with 9 bases between. Germline-derived CDR1 and CDR2 are SGHNT and YYREEE (reference sequence). This CDR3 comprises 13 residues. The CDR3 sequence: CASSLGGGKTQYF. CDR3 bases: TGTGCCAGCAGCTTGGGGGGCGGGAAGACCCAGTACTTC.

This clone was recorded only once. The V and J genes are TRBV5-6 and TRBJ2-1, with D possibly matching TRBD2 (6 bases). V was pared by 1 base and J by 6 bases, with 14 bases between. CDR3 length: 15 amino acids. Germline CDR1 SGHDT, CDR2 YYEEEE. CDR3 residues: CASSLQGQGGNEQFF. The DNA of the CDR3 is TGTGCCAGCAGCTTGCAGGGCCAGGGAGGCAATGAGCAGTTCTTC. The complete variable domain, with remaining parts taken from reference TRBV5-6 and TRBJ2-1, reads DAGVTQSPTHLIKTRGQQVTLRCSPKSGHDTVSWYQQALGQGPQFIFQYYEEEERQRGNFPDRFSGHQFPNYSSELNVNALLLGDSALYLCASSLQGQGGNEQFFGPGTRLTVL.

The V gene is TRBV7-9, the J gene TRBJ1-2; possible D gene TRBD1, 5 bases. The germline V and J ends were trimmed by 7 bases and 2 bases, with 11 bases remaining between them. Germline-derived CDR1 and CDR2 are SEHNR and FQNEAQ (reference sequence). This CDR3 has 13 residues. CDR3 DNA: TGTGCCAGCACCCGGACACCAAACTATGGCTACACCTTC. It encodes CASTRTPNYGYTF.

The chain couples TRBV30 to TRBJ1-6, with D tentatively TRBD1 (5 bases). The CDR3 covers 13 residues. Trimming took 3 bases from V and 8 from J, leaving 11 bases between them. Germline V gene data show CDR1 as GTSNPN and CDR2 as SVGIG (reference sequence). DNA for the CDR3: TGTGCCTGGAGAGGGACTACCGATTCACCCCTCCACTTT. This codes for CAWRGTTDSPLHF.